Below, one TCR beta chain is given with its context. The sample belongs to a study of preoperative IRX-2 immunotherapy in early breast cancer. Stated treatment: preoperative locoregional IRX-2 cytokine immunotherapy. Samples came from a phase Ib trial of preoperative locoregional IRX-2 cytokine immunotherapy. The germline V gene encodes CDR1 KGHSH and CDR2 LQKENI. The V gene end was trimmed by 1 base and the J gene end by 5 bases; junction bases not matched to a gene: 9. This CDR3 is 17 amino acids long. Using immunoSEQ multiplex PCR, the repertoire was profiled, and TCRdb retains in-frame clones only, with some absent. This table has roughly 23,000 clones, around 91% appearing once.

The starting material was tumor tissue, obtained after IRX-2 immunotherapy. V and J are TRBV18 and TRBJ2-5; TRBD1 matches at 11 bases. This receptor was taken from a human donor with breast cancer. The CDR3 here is CASSPRPGQGAGETQYF. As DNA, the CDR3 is TGTGCCAGCTCACCACGTCCCGGACAGGGGGCCGGGGAGACCCAGTACTTC. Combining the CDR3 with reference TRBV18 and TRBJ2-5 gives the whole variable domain NAGVMQNPRHLVRRRGQEARLRCSPMKGHSHVYWYRQLPEEGLKFMVYLQKENIIDESGMPKERFSAEFPKEGPSILRIQQVVRGDSAAYFCASSPRPGQGAGETQYFGPGTRLLVL.